Below, 10 T cell receptor beta chains from the same sample are listed, as sequenced in a study of spatial heterogeneity in lung cancer (dated by TCRdb to about 2019). Paper-wide results and their limitations: The tumor nonsynonymous mutation count correlated with the number of expanded alpha and beta TCRs within the tumor.

The library came from 5' RACE. Sequencing was performed on a NextSeq 500. TCRdb handled the public reads itself, with Q25 trimming in fastp and clone calling in MiXCR, and kept productive beta chains. Each record represents a unique CDR3 protein, reported with the most common genes and DNA among its rows. This sample has approximately 23,000 distinct CDR3 sequences in its table, and about 4.5% of those were observed once. Roughly 9.9% of the sample is in the top ten clones. These receptors have no known antigen. In the paper's terms, the time point label means: sample taken at primary tumor resection. Sequenced here: lung tumor tissue, sampled at surgery. Receptor source: a male donor with early-stage non-small cell lung cancer.

This clonotype was counted many times. The rearrangement links TRBV6-6 to TRBJ2-7, with 8 bases lining up with TRBD1. Per the germline V gene, CDR1 is MNHNY and CDR2 is SVGAGI (reference sequence). V was clipped by 6 bases and J by 7 bases; unmatched bases: 11. This CDR3 comprises 14 residues. The CDR3, as DNA: TGTGCCAGCAGATCTCAGGGGGCCGGGCAGGAGCAGTACTTC. Its protein product is CASRSQGAGQEQYF.

There are many counts of this clonotype. The chain combines TRBV20-1 with TRBJ2-1; D uncertain. Germline assignment: CDR1 DFQATT and CDR2 SNEGSKA (reference sequence). Trimming removed 1 base from V and 7 bases from J, with 26 bases in between. This CDR3 has 18 amino acids. CDR3 sequence (DNA): TGCAGTGCTAGAGGTCCAGGATTATCCACCTACAAGTTTAATGAGCAGTTCTTC. Its translation: CSARGPGLSTYKFNEQFF.

This clonotype was counted ten times or more. The V and J genes are TRBV5-5 and TRBJ2-2; D perhaps matches TRBD1 (6 bases). Germline V gene sequence: CDR1 SGHKS, CDR2 YYEKEE (reference sequence). Trimming took 4 bases from V and 7 from J, leaving 11 bases between them. This CDR3 contains 13 residues. The CDR3 loop reads CASSTRQDGELFF. The DNA for the CDR3 is TGTGCCAGCAGCACCAGACAGGACGGGGAGCTGTTTTTT.

This clonotype was recorded many times. This chain links TRBV2 with TRBJ2-5, with 7 bases that match TRBD2. J lost 7 bases, V lost 5 bases, and 13 bases had no gene match. The CDR3 is 15 residues long. The germline CDR1 and CDR2 sequences are SNHLY and FYNNEI. CDR3 loop: CASSFSGAGEMTQYF. CDR3 nucleotide sequence: TGTGCCAGCAGTTTCAGTGGTGCGGGGGAGATGACCCAGTACTTC.

This clonotype was recorded at least ten times. The V and J genes are TRBV12-3 or TRBV12-4 and TRBJ1-4; 10 bases map to TRBD1. CDR3 length: 15 residues. The J segment lost 5 bases and the V segment lost 4 bases, leaving 4 bases of the junction unmatched. The CDR3 DNA sequence: TGTGCCAGCAGTTCTAGGACAGGGGGAAATGAAAAACTGTTTTTT. Its protein product is CASSSRTGGNEKLFF.

The gene calls are TRBV30 and TRBJ2-1; TRBD2 is a possible D gene (5 bases). The V and J ends lost 7 bases and 1 base respectively, with 11 bases between them. In germline, CDR1 is GTSNPN, CDR2 SVGIG (reference sequence). The CDR3 length is 13 residues. DNA of the CDR3: TGTGCCTCTAATAGGAGGTCCTACAATGAGCAGTTCTTC. Protein product: CASNRRSYNEQFF.

In its sample, this clonotype is medium-sized. This chain uses TRBV4-2 with TRBJ2-1; D possibly corresponds to TRBD2 (5 bases). The V end was cut by 3 bases, the J end by 5 bases, with 14 bases between. Germline CDR1 reads LGHNA; CDR2 reads YNFKEQ. The CDR3 sequence is 15 residues long. CDR3 sequence (DNA): TGTGCCAGCAGCCATCCCGACCGGGGAAACAATGAGCAGTTCTTC. This sequence encodes CASSHPDRGNNEQFF.

The sample holds many counts of this clonotype. The chain carries TRBV11-1 and TRBJ1-2; 7 nucleotides align to TRBD1. Germline V gene data show CDR1 as SGHAT and CDR2 as FQDESV (reference sequence). The CDR3 is made up of 13 amino acids. V lost 4 bases and J lost 5; bases outside the gene matches: 4. DNA for the CDR3: TGTGCCAGCAGCTCCGACAGGGATTATGGCTACACCTTC. It yields the protein CASSSDRDYGYTF.

This clonotype was seen more than once but under ten times. This chain joins TRBV18 and TRBJ2-1, with no clear D. The CDR3 consists of 13 residues. In germline, CDR1 is KGHSH, CDR2 LQKENI. V lost 11 bases to trimming and J lost 6 bases, with 17 bases between them. The CDR3 DNA follows: TGTGCCGGGCTACCCCAGAGTGGCAATGAGCAGTTCTTC. This codes for CAGLPQSGNEQFF. Full variable domain (missing parts from reference TRBV18 and TRBJ2-1): NAGVMQNPRHLVRRRGQEARLRCSPMKGHSHVYWYRQLPEEGLKFMVYLQKENIIDESGMPKERFSAEFPKEGPSILRIQQVVRGDSAAYFCAGLPQSGNEQFFGPGTRLTVL.

In its sample, this clonotype is medium-sized. The chain links TRBV5-4 to TRBJ2-2; TRBD2 agrees at 11 bases. Losses at the gene ends were 1 base for V and 5 bases for J; bases not matched to a gene: 4. The CDR3 length is 16 residues. Germline V gives CDR1 SGHNT, CDR2 YYREEE (reference sequence). The CDR3: CASSLLAGGRTGELFF. DNA of the CDR3: TGTGCCAGCAGCTTGCTAGCGGGGGGCCGGACCGGGGAGCTGTTTTTT.